The T cell receptor (beta chain) under discussion was sequenced for a study of blood T cell repertoires in COVID-19. Turning to the study itself: There were acute and convalescent COVID-19 samples, and they came from the United States, Italy and Spain. T cells, B-cell-depleted T cells, or PBMCs provided the cDNA or gDNA that served as material.

Participants came from about two dozen US areas, aged about 18 to 100 years. Categorization into cohorts depended on clinical history that participants reported. Some clones are missing from TCRdb's copy, which holds only in-frame ones; the method was immunoSEQ multiplex PCR. The table lists 150,000 to 200,000 clones, approximately 91% of them singletons, with approximately 0.8% in the top ten. CDR3 size: 16 residues. The V gene lost 4 bases and the J gene lost 1 base, with 13 bases spanning the gap. Germline V gene lookup returns CDR1 MGHRA and CDR2 YSYEKL. This TCR derives from a woman aged 18-30 years who had recovered from COVID-19. The chain employs TRBV4-1 and TRBJ2-2, with D perhaps TRBD1 (5 bases). Source material: PBMCs or T cells enriched from blood (not recorded which). Here the CDR3 DNA reads TGCGCCAGCAGCCCGACAGATAAGAAGAACACCGGGGAGCTGTTTTTT. It is translated as CASSPTDKKNTGELFF.